The T cell receptor beta chain described here comes from a study of cytomegalovirus exposure and HLA in healthy donors. Regarding the study as a whole: In a later analysis, HLA-associated beta chains showed higher expansion and lower generation probabilities than comparable chains.

A multiplex PCR was run with 60 Vbeta primers and 13 Jbeta primers. The protocol was immunoSEQ multiplex PCR, while the TCRdb copy is restricted to in-frame clones and leaves out a portion. The sample contains under 200,000 clones, over 60% of which appear only once. The count of this clone is one. The target antigen is unknown. Distinct nucleotide sequences in the sample also encode this CDR3. The CDR3 covers 14 residues. CDR1 and CDR2 (germline): LGHNA, YSLEER. Trimming removed 0 bases at V and 4 bases at J, with 7 bases between. V usage is TRBV4-3 and J usage is TRBJ1-5; D uncertain. The clonotype comes from a man aged 35 to 55 in good health and CMV-seronegative. What was sequenced was PBMCs. CDR3: CASSQDRENQPQHF. CDR3 DNA sequence: TGCGCCAGCAGCCAAGATAGGGAGAATCAGCCCCAGCATTTT.